This T cell receptor beta chain is drawn from a study of blood T cell repertoires in COVID-19. At the level of the study: The analysed material was cDNA or gDNA that came from T cells, B-cell-depleted T cells, or PBMCs.

Assay used: immunoSEQ multiplex PCR; TCRdb lists only in-frame clones, some missing. The data contain roughly 250,000 clones, 70% to 90% of them singletons. V dropped 5 bases and J dropped 5 bases, with 13 bases sitting between them. CDR1 is SQVTM, CDR2 ANQGSEA, per germline. The CDR3 runs 12 residues. Participants reported their clinical history, and cohort assignment relied on those reports. The source material was PBMCs or T cells enriched from blood (not recorded which). The chain has TRBV29-1 and TRBJ2-7, with D hard to call. This clonotype originated in a woman in her forties with acute COVID-19. CDR3 coding DNA: TGCAGCGTTCTCGACAACCCCCACGAGCAGTACTTC. Translating it yields CSVLDNPHEQYF.